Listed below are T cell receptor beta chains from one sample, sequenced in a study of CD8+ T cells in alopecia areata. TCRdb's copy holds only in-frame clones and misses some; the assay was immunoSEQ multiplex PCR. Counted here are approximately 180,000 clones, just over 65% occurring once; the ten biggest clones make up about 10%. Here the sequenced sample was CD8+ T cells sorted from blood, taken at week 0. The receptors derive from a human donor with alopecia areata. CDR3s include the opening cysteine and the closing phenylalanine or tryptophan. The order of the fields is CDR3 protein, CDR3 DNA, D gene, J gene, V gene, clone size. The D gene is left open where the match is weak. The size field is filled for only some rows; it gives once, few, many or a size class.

CDR3 protein: CATRVGHGYTF
CDR3 DNA: TGTGCCACCAGGGTAGGGCATGGCTACACCTTC
D gene: .
J gene: TRBJ1-2
V gene: TRBV6-6
clone size: .

CDR3 protein: CASSPRQERRNTQYF
CDR3 DNA: TGTGCCAGCTCACCACGCCAGGAACGAAGGAATACGCAGTATTTT
D gene: .
J gene: TRBJ2-3
V gene: TRBV18
clone size: .

CDR3 protein: CASSQVPGDEAYGYTF
CDR3 DNA: TGCGCCAGCAGTCAAGTTCCGGGAGACGAGGCCTATGGCTACACCTTC
D gene: .
J gene: TRBJ1-2
V gene: TRBV4-1
clone size: .

CDR3 protein: CASRADRGYEQYF
CDR3 DNA: TGCGCCAGCAGGGCGGACAGGGGCTACGAGCAGTACTTC
D gene: TRBD1
J gene: TRBJ2-7
V gene: TRBV5-1
clone size: .

CDR3 protein: CASSYSSADTQYF
CDR3 DNA: TGTGCCAGCAGTTACTCTTCGGCAGATACGCAGTATTTT
D gene: .
J gene: TRBJ2-3
V gene: TRBV6-5
clone size: .

CDR3 protein: CASSQEDYEQYF
CDR3 DNA: TGTGCCAGCAGCCAAGAGGACTACGAGCAGTACTTC
D gene: .
J gene: TRBJ2-7
V gene: TRBV14
clone size: .

CDR3 protein: CASSLASGQFF
CDR3 DNA: TGCGCCAGCAGCTTGGCATCCGGGCAGTTCTTC
D gene: .
J gene: TRBJ2-1
V gene: TRBV5-1
clone size: .

CDR3 protein: CASSIVSFRGGEKLFF
CDR3 DNA: TGTGCCAGTAGTATAGTCTCGTTCAGGGGCGGAGAAAAACTGTTTTTT
D gene: .
J gene: TRBJ1-4
V gene: TRBV19
clone size: .

CDR3 protein: CASTTQYTGELFF
CDR3 DNA: TGTGCCAGCACTACCCAGTACACCGGGGAGCTGTTTTTT
D gene: .
J gene: TRBJ2-2
V gene: TRBV28
clone size: .

CDR3 protein: CASSLRGGGREQYF
CDR3 DNA: TGTGCCAGCAGTTTAAGAGGCGGGGGTAGGGAGCAGTACTTC
D gene: TRBD2
J gene: TRBJ2-7
V gene: TRBV27
clone size: .

CDR3 protein: CASSLSSGASYEQYF
CDR3 DNA: TGCGCCAGCAGCTTATCCAGCGGGGCCTCCTACGAGCAGTACTTC
D gene: TRBD2
J gene: TRBJ2-7
V gene: TRBV5-1
clone size: .

CDR3 protein: CATATSYEQYF
CDR3 DNA: TGTGCCACCGCTACCTCCTACGAGCAGTACTTC
D gene: .
J gene: TRBJ2-7
V gene: TRBV10-3
clone size: .

CDR3 protein: CASSVVGTEAFF
CDR3 DNA: TGTGCCAGCAGCGTAGTTGGCACTGAAGCTTTCTTT
D gene: .
J gene: TRBJ1-1
V gene: TRBV9
clone size: .

CDR3 protein: CASSESRDSYYYGYTF
CDR3 DNA: TGTGCCAGCAGTGAAAGTCGGGACAGCTATTACTATGGCTACACCTTC
D gene: TRBD1
J gene: TRBJ1-2
V gene: TRBV2
clone size: .

CDR3 protein: CASSSRTSGGFYNEQFF
CDR3 DNA: TGTGCCAGCAGCTCAAGGACTAGCGGGGGGTTCTACAATGAGCAGTTCTTC
D gene: TRBD2
J gene: TRBJ2-1
V gene: TRBV9
clone size: .

CDR3 protein: CASRLYRDSREQYF
CDR3 DNA: TGTGCCAGCAGACTCTACAGGGATTCGCGCGAGCAGTACTTC
D gene: .
J gene: TRBJ2-7
V gene: TRBV27
clone size: .

CDR3 protein: CASSQILARDEKLFF
CDR3 DNA: TGCGCCAGCAGCCAGATCCTCGCCCGGGATGAAAAACTGTTTTTT
D gene: .
J gene: TRBJ1-4
V gene: TRBV5-1
clone size: .

CDR3 protein: CASSEVESSYNEQFF
CDR3 DNA: TGTGCCAGCAGTGAGGTGGAGAGCTCCTACAATGAGCAGTTCTTC
D gene: .
J gene: TRBJ2-1
V gene: TRBV2
clone size: .

CDR3 protein: CAWSDGTGTGGYTF
CDR3 DNA: TGTGCCTGGAGTGACGGGACAGGGACGGGTGGCTACACCTTC
D gene: TRBD1
J gene: TRBJ1-2
V gene: TRBV30
clone size: .

CDR3 protein: CASSNGPWGTGELFF
CDR3 DNA: TGCGCCAGCAGTAATGGCCCCTGGGGGACCGGGGAGCTGTTTTTT
D gene: .
J gene: TRBJ2-2
V gene: TRBV5-1
clone size: .

CDR3 protein: CASSLGTGGDEQYF
CDR3 DNA: TGCGCCAGCAGCCTTGGGACAGGGGGTGACGAGCAGTACTTC
D gene: TRBD1
J gene: TRBJ2-7
V gene: TRBV4-1
clone size: .

CDR3 protein: CATGRDRGYNEQFF
CDR3 DNA: TGTGCCACCGGGAGGGACAGGGGGTACAATGAGCAGTTCTTC
D gene: TRBD1
J gene: TRBJ2-1
V gene: TRBV2
clone size: .

CDR3 protein: CASTRGVPSYNEQFF
CDR3 DNA: TGTGCCAGCACCCGAGGGGTCCCCTCCTACAATGAGCAGTTCTTC
D gene: .
J gene: TRBJ2-1
V gene: TRBV27
clone size: once

CDR3 protein: CASSFTSGEEFF
CDR3 DNA: TGTGCCAGCAGCTTTACCAGCGGGGAAGAGTTCTTC
D gene: TRBD2
J gene: TRBJ2-1
V gene: TRBV11-1
clone size: .

CDR3 protein: CASSMDLSYGYTF
CDR3 DNA: TGTGCCAGTAGTATGGATTTGAGCTATGGCTACACCTTC
D gene: .
J gene: TRBJ1-2
V gene: TRBV19
clone size: .

CDR3 protein: CASSESTGVNEKLFF
CDR3 DNA: TGTGCCAGCAGTGAATCGACAGGGGTAAATGAAAAACTGTTTTTT
D gene: TRBD1
J gene: TRBJ1-4
V gene: TRBV7-9
clone size: once

CDR3 protein: CASSLLDRGQEGHGEAFF
CDR3 DNA: TGTGCCAGCAGTTTATTGGACAGGGGGCAGGAGGGGCACGGGGAAGCTTTCTTT
D gene: TRBD1
J gene: TRBJ1-1
V gene: TRBV28
clone size: .

CDR3 protein: CASSRWTGTDDEQYF
CDR3 DNA: TGTGCCAGCAGTCGCTGGACAGGGACGGACGACGAGCAGTACTTC
D gene: TRBD1
J gene: TRBJ2-7
V gene: TRBV27
clone size: .

CDR3 protein: CAWTSSREQYF
CDR3 DNA: TGTGCCTGGACCTCTAGTAGGGAGCAGTACTTC
D gene: .
J gene: TRBJ2-7
V gene: TRBV30
clone size: .

CDR3 protein: CASSAQFGGGELFF
CDR3 DNA: TGTGCCAGCAGTGCTCAATTCGGAGGGGGGGAGCTGTTTTTT
D gene: .
J gene: TRBJ2-2
V gene: TRBV2
clone size: few

CDR3 protein: CASSFAGAEAFF
CDR3 DNA: TGTGCCAGCAGCTTTGCGGGTGCTGAAGCTTTCTTT
D gene: .
J gene: TRBJ1-1
V gene: TRBV7-3
clone size: .

CDR3 protein: CAIAPGQGERQETQYF
CDR3 DNA: TGTGCCATCGCCCCGGGACAGGGTGAACGACAAGAGACCCAGTACTTC
D gene: TRBD1
J gene: TRBJ2-5
V gene: TRBV10-3
clone size: .

CDR3 protein: CASRPRGGIGETQYF
CDR3 DNA: TGTGCCAGCAGACCCAGGGGAGGCATAGGAGAGACCCAGTACTTC
D gene: .
J gene: TRBJ2-5
V gene: TRBV2
clone size: .

CDR3 protein: CASSSDRVTQYF
CDR3 DNA: TGTGCCAGCAGCTCTGACAGGGTTACGCAGTATTTT
D gene: TRBD1
J gene: TRBJ2-3
V gene: TRBV7-9
clone size: .

CDR3 protein: CATSRVPRGSTDTQYF
CDR3 DNA: TGTGCCACCAGCAGAGTCCCGCGGGGGAGCACAGATACGCAGTATTTT
D gene: TRBD2
J gene: TRBJ2-3
V gene: TRBV15
clone size: .

CDR3 protein: CASSTDLWANYGYTF
CDR3 DNA: TGTGCCAGCAGCACCGACCTGTGGGCTAACTATGGCTACACCTTC
D gene: .
J gene: TRBJ1-2
V gene: TRBV7-9
clone size: once